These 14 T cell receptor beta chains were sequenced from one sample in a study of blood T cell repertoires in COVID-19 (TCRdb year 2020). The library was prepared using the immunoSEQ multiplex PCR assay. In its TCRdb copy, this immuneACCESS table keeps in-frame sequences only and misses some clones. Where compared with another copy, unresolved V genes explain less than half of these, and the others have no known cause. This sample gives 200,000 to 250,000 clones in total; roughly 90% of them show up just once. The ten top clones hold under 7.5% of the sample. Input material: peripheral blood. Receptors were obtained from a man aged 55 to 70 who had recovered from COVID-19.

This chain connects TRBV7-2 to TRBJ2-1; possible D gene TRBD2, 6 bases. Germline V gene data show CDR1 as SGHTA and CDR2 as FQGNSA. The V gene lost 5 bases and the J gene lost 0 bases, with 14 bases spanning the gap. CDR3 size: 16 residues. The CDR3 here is CASSRDSRSSYNEQFF. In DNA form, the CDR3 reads TGTGCCAGCAGCCGGGACTCCCGGAGCTCCTACAATGAGCAGTTCTTC. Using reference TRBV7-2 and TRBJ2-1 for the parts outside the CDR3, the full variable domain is GAGVSQSPSNKVTEKGKDVELRCDPISGHTALYWYRQSLGQGLEFLIYFQGNSAPDKSGLPSDRFSAERTGGSVSTLTIQRTQQEDSAVYLCASSRDSRSSYNEQFFGPGTRLTVL.

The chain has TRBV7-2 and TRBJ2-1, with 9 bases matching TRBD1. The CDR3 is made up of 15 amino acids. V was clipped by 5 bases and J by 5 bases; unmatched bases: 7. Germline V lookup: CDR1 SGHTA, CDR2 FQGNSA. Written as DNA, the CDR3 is TGTGCCAGCAGCCCTGGGACAGGGTCCGACAATGAGCAGTTCTTC. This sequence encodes CASSPGTGSDNEQFF.

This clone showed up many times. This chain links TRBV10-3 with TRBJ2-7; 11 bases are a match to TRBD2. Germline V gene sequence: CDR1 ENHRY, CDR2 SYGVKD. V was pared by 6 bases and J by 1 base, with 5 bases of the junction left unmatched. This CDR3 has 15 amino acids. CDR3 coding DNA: TGTGCCATCAGGAGTCTAGCGGGAGGTTCCTACGAGCAGTACTTC. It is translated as CAIRSLAGGSYEQYF.

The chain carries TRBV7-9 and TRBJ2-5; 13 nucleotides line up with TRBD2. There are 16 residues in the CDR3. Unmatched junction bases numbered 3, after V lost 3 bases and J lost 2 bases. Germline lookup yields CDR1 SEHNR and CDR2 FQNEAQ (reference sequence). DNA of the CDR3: TGTGCCAGCAGCTTGGGACTAGCGGGGTTTCAAGAGACCCAGTACTTC. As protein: CASSLGLAGFQETQYF.

The CDR3 reads CATRTGRKNEKLFF. In DNA, the CDR3 is TGTGCCACGCGGACAGGGAGGAAAAATGAAAAACTGTTTTTT. The chain carries TRBV10-3 and TRBJ1-4; 8 bases map to TRBD1. Unmatched junction bases numbered 9, after V lost 10 bases and J lost 5 bases. The CDR3 consists of 14 residues. In germline, CDR1 is ENHRY, CDR2 SYGVKD.

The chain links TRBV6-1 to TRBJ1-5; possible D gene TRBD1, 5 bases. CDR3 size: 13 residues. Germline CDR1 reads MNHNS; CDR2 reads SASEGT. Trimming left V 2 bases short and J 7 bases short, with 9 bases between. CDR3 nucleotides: TGTGCCAGCAGTGAAATAAGGGGCCAGCCCCAGCATTTT. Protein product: CASSEIRGQPQHF.

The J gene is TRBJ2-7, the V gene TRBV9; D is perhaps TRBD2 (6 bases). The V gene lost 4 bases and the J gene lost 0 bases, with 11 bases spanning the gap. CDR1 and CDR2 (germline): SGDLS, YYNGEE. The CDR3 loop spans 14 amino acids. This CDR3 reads CASSISGSSYEQYF. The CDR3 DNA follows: TGTGCCAGCAGCATTAGCGGAAGCTCCTACGAGCAGTACTTC. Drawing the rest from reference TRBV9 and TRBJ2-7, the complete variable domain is DSGVTQTPKHLITATGQRVTLRCSPRSGDLSVYWYQQSLDQGLQFLIQYYNGEERAKGNILERFSAQQFPDLHSELNLSSLELGDSALYFCASSISGSSYEQYFGPGTRLTVT.

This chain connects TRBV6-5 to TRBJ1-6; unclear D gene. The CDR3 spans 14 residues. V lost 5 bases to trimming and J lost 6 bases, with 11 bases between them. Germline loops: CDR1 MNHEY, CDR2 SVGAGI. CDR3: CASSRLVINSPLHF. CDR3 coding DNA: TGTGCCAGCAGTCGACTGGTAATTAATTCACCCCTCCACTTT.

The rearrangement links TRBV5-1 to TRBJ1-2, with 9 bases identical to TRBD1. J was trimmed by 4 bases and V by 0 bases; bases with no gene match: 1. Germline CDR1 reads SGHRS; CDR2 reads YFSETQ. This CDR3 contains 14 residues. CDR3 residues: CASSLEDRGYGYTF. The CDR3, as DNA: TGCGCCAGCAGCTTGGAGGACAGGGGCTATGGCTACACCTTC.

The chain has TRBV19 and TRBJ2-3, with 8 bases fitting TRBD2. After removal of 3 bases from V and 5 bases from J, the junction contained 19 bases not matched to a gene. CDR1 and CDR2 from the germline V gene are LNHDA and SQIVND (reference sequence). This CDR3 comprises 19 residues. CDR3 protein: CASSMYPSAGGGVGDTQYF. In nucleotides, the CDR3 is TGTGCCAGTAGTATGTACCCGAGTGCCGGGGGGGGCGTAGGAGATACGCAGTATTTT.

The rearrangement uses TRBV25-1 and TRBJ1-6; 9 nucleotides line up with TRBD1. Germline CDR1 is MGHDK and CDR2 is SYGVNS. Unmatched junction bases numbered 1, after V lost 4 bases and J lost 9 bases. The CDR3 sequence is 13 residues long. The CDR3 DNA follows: TGTGCCAGCAGTGGGGACAGGGTTTCACCCCTCCACTTT. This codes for CASSGDRVSPLHF.

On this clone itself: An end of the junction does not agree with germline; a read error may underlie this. CDR3 amino acids: CASSKAPGETQYF. The DNA for the CDR3 is TGTGCCAGCAGTAAAGCGCCGGGGGAGACCCAGTACTTC. This sequence joins TRBV6-1 and TRBJ2-5; D may be TRBD2 (5 bases). The CDR3 has 13 amino acids. The V gene's germline CDR1 is MNHNS and CDR2 SASEGT.

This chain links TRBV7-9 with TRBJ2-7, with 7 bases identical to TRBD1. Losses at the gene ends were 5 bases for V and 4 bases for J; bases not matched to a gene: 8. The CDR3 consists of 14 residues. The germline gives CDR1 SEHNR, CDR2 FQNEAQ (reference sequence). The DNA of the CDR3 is TGTGCCAGCAGCCCAAGACAGGGTTTGTACGAGCAGTACTTC. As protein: CASSPRQGLYEQYF.

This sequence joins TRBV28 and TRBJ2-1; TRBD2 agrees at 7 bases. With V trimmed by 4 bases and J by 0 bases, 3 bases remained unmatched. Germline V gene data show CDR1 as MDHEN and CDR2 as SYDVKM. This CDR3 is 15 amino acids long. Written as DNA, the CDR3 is TGTGCCAGCAGTTCGCGGGGGTCCTCCTACAATGAGCAGTTCTTC. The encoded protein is CASSSRGSSYNEQFF.